Here is one TCR beta chain with its context. Antigen specificity is unknown. The assay was immunoSEQ multiplex PCR, and TCRdb's table has in-frame clones only and misses some. This sample has about 2.2 million clones, with roughly 91% found just once. Naive CD8 cells comprised CD45RO-negative, CCR7-positively selected cells, excluding terminally differentiated effector memory CD45RA+ cells. Healthy HIV-negative adults without recent acute infections or vaccinations served as donors. The data originate from a study of shared clonotypes between healthy human individuals. Study results and caveats: In general, naive subsets displayed greater estimated richness than memory subsets did.

The CDR3 has 14 amino acids. Germline CDR1 is MNHEY and CDR2 is SMNVEV (reference sequence). V lost 3 bases and J 6 bases, leaving 14 bases between the germline ends. This clonotype was sampled from a man aged 18 to 30 in good health. Some clones in this sample may be carry-over from other donors' samples. V is TRBV27 and J is TRBJ1-1, with D perhaps TRBD1 (5 bases). Sequencing was carried out using naive CD8+ T cells from PBMCs. CDR3 sequence reads: CASSLAGKVAEAFF. The CDR3 nucleotides are TGTGCCAGCAGTTTGGCAGGGAAGGTGGCTGAAGCTTTCTTT.